This is a list of T cell receptor beta chains from one sample in a study of OX40 agonist ivuxolimab in advanced cancers. Method: immunoSEQ multiplex PCR; TCRdb's copy keeps in-frame clones and lacks some. The table shows tens of thousands of clones, with more than 70% occurring only once. The source material was CD4+ or CD8+ T cells sorted from blood, sampled in a trial of the OX40 agonist ivuxolimab. These receptors all stem from an adult with an advanced solid tumor such as melanoma, head and neck, liver or kidney cancer. Both conserved end residues are part of each CDR3. Each record gives: CDR3 length, J gene, V gene, clone size, D gene, CDR3 DNA, CDR3 protein. D genes are given only for firm matches. The size entry is marked missing in some rows and otherwise reads once, few, many or a size class.

length: 15; J: TRBJ1-1; V: TRBV19; size: -; D: TRBD1; DNA: TGTGCCAGTACAATTACTACAGGGGCGGACACTGAAGCTTTCTTT; CDR3: CASTITTGADTEAFF
length: 15; J: TRBJ2-3; V: TRBV11-2; size: -; D: -; DNA: TGTGCCAGCAGCGCCTCTAGCGCCCGCACAGATACGCAGTATTTT; CDR3: CASSASSARTDTQYF
length: 17; J: TRBJ2-3; V: TRBV14; size: -; D: -; DNA: TGTGCCAGCAGTCAGTTCTCCGGGCCCCGGTCCGTACATACGCAGTATTTT; CDR3: CASSQFSGPRSVHTQYF
length: 11; J: TRBJ1-6; V: TRBV6-1; size: once; D: -; DNA: TGTGCCAGCAGTGTGGGGTCACCCCTCCACTTT; CDR3: CASSVGSPLHF
length: 15; J: TRBJ1-6; V: TRBV5-6; size: -; D: -; DNA: TGTGCCAGCAGCCCCAGGAGGGCCTATAATTCACCCCTCCACTTT; CDR3: CASSPRRAYNSPLHF
length: 20; J: TRBJ2-7; V: TRBV4-2; size: -; D: TRBD2; DNA: TGTGCCAGCAGCCAAGAGCCCTCCCTAGCGGGGGGCGGCATTAGGAGCGAGCAGTACTTC; CDR3: CASSQEPSLAGGGIRSEQYF
length: 17; J: TRBJ1-5; V: TRBV18; size: -; D: -; DNA: TGTGCCAGCTCTCCCACTACCGGGACACTTGGGGATCAGCCCCAGCATTTT; CDR3: CASSPTTGTLGDQPQHF
length: 14; J: TRBJ2-1; V: TRBV11-1; size: -; D: -; DNA: TGTGCCAGCAGCCCCGGGGGCAGCCTCAATGAGCAGTTCTTC; CDR3: CASSPGGSLNEQFF
length: 15; J: TRBJ1-4; V: TRBV5-4; size: -; D: TRBD1; DNA: TGTGCCAGCAGCCCCCAGGGGGGGACTAATGAAAAACTGTTTTTT; CDR3: CASSPQGGTNEKLFF
length: 15; J: TRBJ1-2; V: TRBV10-3; size: -; D: TRBD1; DNA: TGTGCCATCAGTGAAGGAACAGGGGGTTACTATGGCTACACCTTC; CDR3: CAISEGTGGYYGYTF
length: 14; J: TRBJ1-6; V: TRBV2; size: -; D: -; DNA: TGTGCCAGCAGCGGGCAGGACCATAATTCACCCCTCCACTTT; CDR3: CASSGQDHNSPLHF
length: 14; J: TRBJ1-5; V: TRBV2; size: -; D: -; DNA: TGTGCCAGCAGCCGAGACGGTAGCAATCAGCCCCAGCATTTT; CDR3: CASSRDGSNQPQHF
length: 14; J: TRBJ2-7; V: TRBV6-5; size: -; D: -; DNA: TGTGCCAGCAGTTGGGGGGACAGAGTATACGAGCAGTACTTC; CDR3: CASSWGDRVYEQYF
length: 15; J: TRBJ1-4; V: TRBV6-5; size: -; D: -; DNA: TGTGCCAGCAGTTACTCTTGGGCTTCTAATGAAAAACTGTTTTTT; CDR3: CASSYSWASNEKLFF
length: 17; J: TRBJ2-3; V: TRBV4-1; size: -; D: -; DNA: TGCGCCAGCAGCCAAGAGGCCAGGGGGACTAGCACAGATACGCAGTATTTT; CDR3: CASSQEARGTSTDTQYF
length: 17; J: TRBJ2-3; V: TRBV4-2; size: -; D: TRBD2; DNA: TGTGCCAGCAGCCCTTTTCTGTCCGGGGGGGCCACAGATACGCAGTATTTT; CDR3: CASSPFLSGGATDTQYF
length: 16; J: TRBJ2-7; V: TRBV5-4; size: -; D: TRBD2; DNA: TGTGCCAGCAGTTATGACCCGGGAGGAACGTACTACGAGCAGTACTTC; CDR3: CASSYDPGGTYYEQYF
length: 14; J: TRBJ2-7; V: TRBV5-1; size: -; D: TRBD1; DNA: TGCGCCAGCAGCTTAGACAGGGGGATCAGCATGCAGTACTTC; CDR3: CASSLDRGISMQYF
length: 13; J: TRBJ2-5; V: TRBV5-1; size: -; D: -; DNA: TGCGCCAGCAGTACCACCTGGCGAGAGACCCAGTACTTC; CDR3: CASSTTWRETQYF
length: 15; J: TRBJ2-7; V: TRBV7-2; size: -; D: -; DNA: TGTGCCAGCAGCTTCGTAGGCCTCCCCGGGTACGAGCAGTACTTC; CDR3: CASSFVGLPGYEQYF
length: 15; J: TRBJ2-7; V: TRBV5-1; size: -; D: -; DNA: TGCGCCAGCAGCTGGCTGGGCCCACCTTCCTACGAGCAGTACTTC; CDR3: CASSWLGPPSYEQYF
length: 15; J: TRBJ1-1; V: TRBV7-9; size: -; D: TRBD1; DNA: TGTGCCAGCAGCTTAGGGGACAGGGTCAGGACTGAAGCTTTCTTT; CDR3: CASSLGDRVRTEAFF
length: 17; J: TRBJ1-3; V: TRBV11-2; size: -; D: -; DNA: TGTGCCAGCAGCTTAGTGGTTTCCGGAGGCTCTGGAAACACCATATATTTT; CDR3: CASSLVVSGGSGNTIYF
length: 19; J: TRBJ2-3; V: TRBV4-2; size: -; D: TRBD2; DNA: TGTGCCAGCAGCCAGTCCGGACTAGCGGGGGGCCTTGCCTGGAATACGCAGTATTTT; CDR3: CASSQSGLAGGLAWNTQYF
length: 13; J: TRBJ2-7; V: TRBV2; size: -; D: -; DNA: TGTGCCAGCAGTGAAAACGGTCATAGGAGGCAGTACTTC; CDR3: CASSENGHRRQYF
length: 15; J: TRBJ2-2; V: TRBV19; size: once; D: TRBD1; DNA: TGTGCCAGTAGCCGGAATCAACAGGGGGCCGGGGAGCTGTTTTTT; CDR3: CASSRNQQGAGELFF
length: 16; J: TRBJ2-7; V: TRBV7-2; size: -; D: TRBD2; DNA: TGTGCCAGCAGCTTACGGACTAGCGGGTCCTACTACGAGCAGTACTTC; CDR3: CASSLRTSGSYYEQYF
length: 16; J: TRBJ2-1; V: TRBV18; size: -; D: TRBD2; DNA: TGTGCCAGCTCAACATCACTAGCGGGAGGGTTAAATGAGCAGTTCTTC; CDR3: CASSTSLAGGLNEQFF
length: 13; J: TRBJ1-4; V: TRBV6-6; size: -; D: -; DNA: TGTGCCAGCAGTTACTCAGGGAGTGAAAAACTGTTTTTT; CDR3: CASSYSGSEKLFF
length: 15; J: TRBJ2-3; V: TRBV28; size: -; D: -; DNA: TGTGCCAGCAGTTTAACCGGGATTAGCACAGATACGCAGTATTTT; CDR3: CASSLTGISTDTQYF
length: 13; J: TRBJ2-5; V: TRBV5-1; size: -; D: -; DNA: TGCGCCAGCAGGGGTTCGGGTCAAGAGACCCAGTACTTC; CDR3: CASRGSGQETQYF
length: 14; J: TRBJ2-5; V: TRBV2; size: few; D: TRBD2; DNA: TGTGCCAGCATAATAGCGGGGGGGTCCGAGACCCAGTACTTC; CDR3: CASIIAGGSETQYF
length: 15; J: TRBJ2-2; V: TRBV19; size: -; D: -; DNA: TGTGCCAGTAGGCCCGGGCGCCCGGGCACCGGGGAGCTGTTTTTT; CDR3: CASRPGRPGTGELFF
length: 13; J: TRBJ1-6; V: TRBV7-9; size: -; D: -; DNA: TGTGCCAGCAGCTTCACATCTAATTCACCCCTCCACTTT; CDR3: CASSFTSNSPLHF
length: 16; J: TRBJ2-3; V: TRBV27; size: -; D: TRBD2; DNA: TGTGCCAGCAGTTCTACTAGCGGGGGATTCGGAGATACGCAGTATTTT; CDR3: CASSSTSGGFGDTQYF
length: 12; J: TRBJ2-7; V: TRBV28; size: -; D: TRBD1; DNA: TGTGCCAGCAGATTCACAGGGGAGGAGCAGTACTTC; CDR3: CASRFTGEEQYF
length: 18; J: TRBJ1-4; V: TRBV28; size: -; D: -; DNA: TGTGCCAGCAGTTTAGTGGGGGGACCTTATGGCGCTAATGAAAAACTGTTTTTT; CDR3: CASSLVGGPYGANEKLFF
length: 14; J: TRBJ1-3; V: TRBV19; size: -; D: -; DNA: TGTGCCAGTAGTATGAAGGGACTGGAAAACACCATATATTTT; CDR3: CASSMKGLENTIYF
length: 11; J: TRBJ2-3; V: TRBV11-2; size: -; D: -; DNA: TGTGCCAGCAGCCTTCAAAATACGCAGTATTTT; CDR3: CASSLQNTQYF
length: 11; J: TRBJ2-7; V: TRBV5-3; size: once; D: -; DNA: TGTGCCAGAGGGGGTCGCTACGAGCAGTACTTC; CDR3: CARGGRYEQYF
length: 14; J: TRBJ1-6; V: TRBV7-9; size: -; D: -; DNA: TGTGCCAGCAGCTCCAGGACAGATAATTCACCCCCCCACTTT; CDR3: CASSSRTDNSPPHF
length: 14; J: TRBJ2-7; V: TRBV7-2; size: -; D: TRBD2; DNA: TGTGCCAGCAGCTGGCGGGAGAGGTCCTACGAGCAGTACTTC; CDR3: CASSWRERSYEQYF
length: 13; J: TRBJ1-4; V: TRBV7-2; size: -; D: -; DNA: TGTGCCAGCAGCCGGGACGGAAATGAAAAACTGTTTTTT; CDR3: CASSRDGNEKLFF
length: 9; J: TRBJ1-2; V: TRBV20-1; size: -; D: -; DNA: TGCAGTGCTAGTCTGGGCTACACCTTC; CDR3: CSASLGYTF
length: 14; J: TRBJ2-7; V: TRBV9; size: -; D: TRBD2; DNA: TGTGCCAGCAGCGTAACAGCTAGCGGGAGGCGGTTGCACTTC; CDR3: CASSVTASGRRLHF
length: 16; J: TRBJ1-5; V: TRBV6-6; size: few; D: TRBD1; DNA: TGTGCCAGCAGTCCTAGGACAGGGAGTAGCAATCAGCCCCAGCATTTT; CDR3: CASSPRTGSSNQPQHF
length: 14; J: TRBJ2-1; V: TRBV18; size: -; D: -; DNA: TGTGCCAGCTCCCCCGGACTGGTGGGGGGTGAGCAGTTCTTC; CDR3: CASSPGLVGGEQFF
length: 15; J: TRBJ1-4; V: TRBV19; size: -; D: TRBD1; DNA: TGTGCCAGTAGTCCTGTGGGACAGGGTAATGAAAAACTGTTTTTT; CDR3: CASSPVGQGNEKLFF
length: 13; J: TRBJ1-1; V: TRBV28; size: -; D: -; DNA: TGTGCCAGCAGCACCCCACTGGGCACTGAAGCTTTCTTT; CDR3: CASSTPLGTEAFF
length: 17; J: TRBJ1-3; V: TRBV5-1; size: -; D: -; DNA: TGCGCCAGCAGCTTGGTAGCAGGGATCCGCTCTGGAAACACCATATATTTT; CDR3: CASSLVAGIRSGNTIYF
length: 15; J: TRBJ2-7; V: TRBV7-9; size: -; D: -; DNA: TGTGCCAGCAGCTTTCTTAGGGGTGGCTCCTACGAGCAGTACTTC; CDR3: CASSFLRGGSYEQYF
length: 15; J: TRBJ1-4; V: TRBV15; size: -; D: TRBD1; DNA: TGTGCCACCAGCGGGAGGGACAGGGGGGATGAAAAACTGTTTTTT; CDR3: CATSGRDRGDEKLFF
length: 13; J: TRBJ2-7; V: TRBV28; size: -; D: -; DNA: TGTGCCAGCAGTTTAACGTCTCCCTACGAGCAGTACTTC; CDR3: CASSLTSPYEQYF
length: 15; J: TRBJ2-7; V: TRBV7-2; size: -; D: -; DNA: TGTGCCAGCAGCTTAGTATCCAGGGCCGCCTACGAGCAGTACTTC; CDR3: CASSLVSRAAYEQYF